Below, 3 T cell receptor beta chains from the same sample are listed, as sequenced in a study of regulatory T cells in long-lasting Graves disease. Investigators prepared the TCR beta libraries by applying iRepertoire HTBI primers and Arm-PCR of CDR3 regions. Each CDR3 protein is one row after TCRdb ran MiXCR on the multiplex PCR reads. Of roughly 530,000 distinct CDR3 sequences listed, 16% are singletons. Time point indicated: newly diagnosed GD, antithyroid drugs for less than 3 months. Making the TCR library involved RNA that had been extracted from PBMCs. These data were also reused for a study on T cells in Graves' hyperthyroidism and ophthalmopathy.

Sequences were derived from peripheral blood mononuclear cells (PBMCs), sampled at new diagnosis, from a patient treated with antithyroid drugs. Every receptor here comes from a woman aged 40 to 65 with Graves disease.

In this sample, this clonotype turned up many times. This rearrangement joins TRBV18 to TRBJ1-4; tentatively, D is TRBD1 (5 bases). The ends were cut back, 3 bases at V and 6 bases at J, with 11 bases in the middle. Germline loops: CDR1 KGHSH, CDR2 LQKENI. The CDR3 extends over 14 amino acids. The CDR3 DNA reads TGTGCCAGCTCACCTGGGGCCCTGGATGAAAAACTGTTTTTT. Translated, it gives CASSPGALDEKLFF.

This rearrangement joins TRBV11-3 to TRBJ1-4, with TRBD1 as a possible D gene (5 bases). The CDR3 extends over 13 amino acids. Germline V CDR1 and CDR2: SGHNT, YENEEA. V shed 4 bases and J shed 8 bases, with 11 bases lying between them. The CDR3 coding sequence is TGTGCCAGCAGCTCCCCACGGGACGAAAAACTGTTTTTT. Residues: CASSSPRDEKLFF. Full variable domain (rest looked up from reference TRBV11-3 and TRBJ1-4): EAGVVQSPRYKIIEKKQPVAFWCNPISGHNTLYWYLQNLGQGPELLIRYENEEAVDDSQLPKDRFSAERLKGVDSTLKIQPAELGDSAVYLCASSSPRDEKLFFGSGTQLSVL.

This clonotype was observed at least ten times. The chain carries TRBV12-3 or TRBV12-4 and TRBJ1-2, with 7 bases identical to TRBD1. Trimming at V came to 6 bases and at J to 2 bases, leaving 3 bases not matched to a gene. The CDR3 has 13 residues. Here the CDR3 DNA reads TGTGCCAGCAGCGGGGGACAGAACTATGGCTACACCTTC. Its translation is CASSGGQNYGYTF.